Sequencing of this T cell receptor beta chain was carried out in a study of glioma-infiltrating T cells. The V gene end was trimmed by 6 bases and the J gene end by 6 bases; junction bases not matched to a gene: 6. Per the germline V gene, CDR1 is SGHTA and CDR2 is FQGNSA. The CDR3 loop spans 15 amino acids. Amplification of TCR alpha and beta CDR3 regions from RNA used iRepertoire nested multiplex PCR. One entry per CDR3 protein, called by TCRdb with MiXCR from the multiplex PCR reads. The table has around 390,000 distinct CDR3 sequences, roughly two fifths seen once. Sequencing was done on a sample of glioma tissue, nonneoplastic brain tissue, or PBMCs (not recorded which). The chain recombines TRBV7-2 with TRBJ2-3, with 13 bases matching TRBD2. The receptor comes from a human donor with low-grade glioma or glioblastoma, undergoing nonglioma brain surgery, or in good health (not recorded which). The CDR3 DNA sequence: TGTGCCAGCAGACCACTAGCGGGAGGGCCCGATACGCAGTATTTT. Its translation is CASRPLAGGPDTQYF.